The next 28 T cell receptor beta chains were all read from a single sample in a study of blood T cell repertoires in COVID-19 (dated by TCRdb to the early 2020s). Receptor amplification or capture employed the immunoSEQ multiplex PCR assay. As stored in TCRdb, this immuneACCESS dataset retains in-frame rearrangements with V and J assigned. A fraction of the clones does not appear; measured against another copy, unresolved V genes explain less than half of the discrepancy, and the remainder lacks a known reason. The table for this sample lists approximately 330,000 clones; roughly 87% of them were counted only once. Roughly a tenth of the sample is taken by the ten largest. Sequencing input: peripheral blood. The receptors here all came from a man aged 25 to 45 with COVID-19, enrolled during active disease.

Written as DNA, the CDR3 is TGTGCCAGCAGTGGCGGACAGGGTGGTCGTAGGAATACGCAGTATTTT. The encoded protein is CASSGGQGGRRNTQYF. J is TRBJ2-3 and V is TRBV2, with 8 positions matching TRBD1. Germline V gene sequence: CDR1 SNHLY, CDR2 FYNNEI. CDR3 length: 16 residues. V lost 4 bases to trimming and J lost 7 bases; unmatched junction nucleotides: 13.

CDR3 sequence (DNA): TGTGCCAGTAGTACGGGGGGGCGGTATGGCTACACCTTC. This encodes CASSTGGRYGYTF. The chain has TRBV19 and TRBJ1-2; maybe TRBD1 (6 bases). CDR1 and CDR2 (germline): LNHDA, SQIVND (reference sequence). Trimming removed 4 bases from V and 5 bases from J, with 11 bases in between. The CDR3 consists of 13 residues.

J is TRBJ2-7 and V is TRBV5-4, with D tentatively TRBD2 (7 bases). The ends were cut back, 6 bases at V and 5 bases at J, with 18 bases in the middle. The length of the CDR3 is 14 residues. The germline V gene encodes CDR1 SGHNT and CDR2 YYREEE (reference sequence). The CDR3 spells CASTKGGGPDEQYF. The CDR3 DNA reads TGTGCCAGCACCAAGGGGGGAGGGCCCGACGAGCAGTACTTC. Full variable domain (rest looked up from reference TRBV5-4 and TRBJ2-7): ETGVTQSPTHLIKTRGQQVTLRCSSQSGHNTVSWYQQALGQGPQFIFQYYREEENGRGNFPPRFSGLQFPNYSSELNVNALELDDSALYLCASTKGGGPDEQYFGPGTRLTVT.

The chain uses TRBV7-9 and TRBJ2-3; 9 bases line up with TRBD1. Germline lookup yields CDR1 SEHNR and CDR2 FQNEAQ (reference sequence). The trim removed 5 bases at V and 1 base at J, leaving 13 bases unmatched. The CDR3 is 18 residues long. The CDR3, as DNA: TGTGCCAGCAGCCAGTATGGACAGGGGAAGGTGGGCACAGATACGCAGTATTTT. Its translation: CASSQYGQGKVGTDTQYF.

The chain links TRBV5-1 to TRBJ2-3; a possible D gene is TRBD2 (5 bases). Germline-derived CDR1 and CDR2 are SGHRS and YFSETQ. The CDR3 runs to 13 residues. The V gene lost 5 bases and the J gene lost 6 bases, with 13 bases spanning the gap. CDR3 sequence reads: CASRDGLGDTQYF. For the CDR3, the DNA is TGCGCCAGCAGGGACGGACTGGGGGATACGCAGTATTTT.

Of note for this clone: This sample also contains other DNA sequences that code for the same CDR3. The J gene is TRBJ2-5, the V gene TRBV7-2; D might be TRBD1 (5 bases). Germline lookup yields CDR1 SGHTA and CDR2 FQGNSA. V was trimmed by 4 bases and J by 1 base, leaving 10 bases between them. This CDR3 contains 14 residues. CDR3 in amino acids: CASSSGHRQETQYF. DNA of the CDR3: TGTGCCAGCAGCTCCGGACACCGCCAAGAGACCCAGTACTTC.

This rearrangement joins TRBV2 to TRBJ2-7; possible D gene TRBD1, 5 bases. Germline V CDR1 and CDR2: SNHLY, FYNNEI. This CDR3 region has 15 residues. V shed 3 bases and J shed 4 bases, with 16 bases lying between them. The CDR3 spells CASSDFRAGVYEQYF. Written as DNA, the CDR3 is TGTGCCAGCAGTGATTTCAGGGCAGGAGTTTACGAGCAGTACTTC.

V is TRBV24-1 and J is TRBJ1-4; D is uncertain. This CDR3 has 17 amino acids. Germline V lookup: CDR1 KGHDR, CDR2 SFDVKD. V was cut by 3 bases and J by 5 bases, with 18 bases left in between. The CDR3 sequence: CATSDIKVEAINEKLFF. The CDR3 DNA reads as TGTGCCACCAGTGATATTAAGGTGGAGGCCATAAATGAAAAACTGTTTTTT.

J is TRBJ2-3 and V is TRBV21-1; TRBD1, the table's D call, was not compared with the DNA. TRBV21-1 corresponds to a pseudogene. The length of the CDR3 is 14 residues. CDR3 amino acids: CASSRQRATDTQYF. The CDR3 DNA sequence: TGTGCCAGCAGCAGACAGCGAGCCACAGATACGCAGTATTTT.

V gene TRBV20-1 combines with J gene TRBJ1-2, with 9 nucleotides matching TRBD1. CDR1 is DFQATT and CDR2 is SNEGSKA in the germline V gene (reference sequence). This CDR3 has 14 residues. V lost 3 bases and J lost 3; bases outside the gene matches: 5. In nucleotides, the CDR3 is TGCAGTGCTAGTTTCCGGACAGGGGACTATGGCTACACCTTC. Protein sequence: CSASFRTGDYGYTF.

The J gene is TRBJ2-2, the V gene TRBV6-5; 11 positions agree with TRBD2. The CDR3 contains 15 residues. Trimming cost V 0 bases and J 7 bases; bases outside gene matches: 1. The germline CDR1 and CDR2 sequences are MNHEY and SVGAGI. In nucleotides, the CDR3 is TGTGCCAGCAGTTACTCTGGACTAGCGGGCGGGGAGCTGTTTTTT. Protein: CASSYSGLAGGELFF.

CDR3 nucleotide sequence: TGTGCCAGCAGCTTGTTCGACTCCTATGGCTACACCTTC. Residues: CASSLFDSYGYTF. V is TRBV5-6 and J is TRBJ1-2; D is unresolved. The germline CDR1 and CDR2 sequences are SGHDT and YYEEEE. The V end was cut by 1 base, the J end by 4 bases, with 8 bases between. The CDR3 consists of 13 residues.

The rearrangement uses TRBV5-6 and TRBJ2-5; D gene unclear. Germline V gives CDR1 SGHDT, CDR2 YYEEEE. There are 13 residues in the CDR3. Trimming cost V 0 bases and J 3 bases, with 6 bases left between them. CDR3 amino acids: CASSLAHEETQYF. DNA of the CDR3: TGTGCCAGCAGCTTGGCCCATGAAGAGACCCAGTACTTC. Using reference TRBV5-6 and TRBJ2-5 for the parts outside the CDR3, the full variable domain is DAGVTQSPTHLIKTRGQQVTLRCSPKSGHDTVSWYQQALGQGPQFIFQYYEEEERQRGNFPDRFSGHQFPNYSSELNVNALLLGDSALYLCASSLAHEETQYFGPGTRLLVL.

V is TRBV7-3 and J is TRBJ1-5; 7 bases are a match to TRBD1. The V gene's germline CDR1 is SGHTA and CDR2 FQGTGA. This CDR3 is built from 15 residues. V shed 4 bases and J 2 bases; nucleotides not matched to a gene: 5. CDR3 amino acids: CASSSGGRGNQPQHF. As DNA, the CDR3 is TGTGCCAGCAGCTCAGGGGGAAGGGGCAATCAGCCCCAGCATTTT.

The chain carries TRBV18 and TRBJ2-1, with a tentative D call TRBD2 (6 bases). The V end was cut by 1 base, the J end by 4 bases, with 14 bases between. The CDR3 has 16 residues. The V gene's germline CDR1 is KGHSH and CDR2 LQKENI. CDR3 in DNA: TGTGCCAGCTCACCACGATATGGGACTTTTTACAATGAGCAGTTCTTC. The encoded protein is CASSPRYGTFYNEQFF.

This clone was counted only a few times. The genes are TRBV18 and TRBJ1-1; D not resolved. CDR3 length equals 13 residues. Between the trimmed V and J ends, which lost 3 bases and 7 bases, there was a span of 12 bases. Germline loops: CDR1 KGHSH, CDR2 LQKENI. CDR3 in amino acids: CASSPRGGYEAFF. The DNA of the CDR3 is TGTGCCAGCTCACCGCGCGGTGGATATGAAGCTTTCTTT.

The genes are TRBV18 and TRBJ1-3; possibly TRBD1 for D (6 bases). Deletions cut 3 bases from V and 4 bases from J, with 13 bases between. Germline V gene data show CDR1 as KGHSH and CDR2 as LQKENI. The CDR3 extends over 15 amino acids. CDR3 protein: CASSPTGIRGNTIYF. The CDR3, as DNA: TGTGCCAGCTCACCCACAGGGATCCGGGGAAACACCATATATTTT. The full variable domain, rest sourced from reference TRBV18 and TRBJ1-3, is NAGVMQNPRHLVRRRGQEARLRCSPMKGHSHVYWYRQLPEEGLKFMVYLQKENIIDESGMPKERFSAEFPKEGPSILRIQQVVRGDSAAYFCASSPTGIRGNTIYFGEGSWLTVV.

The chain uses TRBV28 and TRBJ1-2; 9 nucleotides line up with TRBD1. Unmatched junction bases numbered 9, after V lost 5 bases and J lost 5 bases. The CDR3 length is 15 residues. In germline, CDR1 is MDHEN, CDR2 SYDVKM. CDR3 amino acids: CASSPAGQGKYGYTF. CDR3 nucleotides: TGTGCCAGCAGTCCTGCGGGACAGGGAAAGTATGGCTACACCTTC.

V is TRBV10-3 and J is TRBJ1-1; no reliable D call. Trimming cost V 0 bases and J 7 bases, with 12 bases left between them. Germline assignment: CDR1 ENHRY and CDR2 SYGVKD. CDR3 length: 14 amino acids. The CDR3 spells CAISESPPGSEAFF. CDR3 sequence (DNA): TGTGCCATCAGTGAGTCCCCCCCCGGGAGTGAAGCTTTCTTT.

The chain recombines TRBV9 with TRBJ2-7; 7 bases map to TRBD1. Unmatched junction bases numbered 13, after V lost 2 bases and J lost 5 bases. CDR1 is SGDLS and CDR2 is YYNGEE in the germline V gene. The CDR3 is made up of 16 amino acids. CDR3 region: CASSVTGVIVTDEQYF. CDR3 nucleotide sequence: TGTGCCAGCAGCGTCACAGGGGTTATCGTGACGGACGAGCAGTACTTC.

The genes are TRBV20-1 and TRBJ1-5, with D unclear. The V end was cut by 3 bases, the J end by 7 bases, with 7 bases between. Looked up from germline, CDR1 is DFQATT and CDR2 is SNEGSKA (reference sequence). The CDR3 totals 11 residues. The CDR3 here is CSARKLQPQHF. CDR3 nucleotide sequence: TGCAGTGCTAGGAAACTCCAGCCCCAGCATTTT.

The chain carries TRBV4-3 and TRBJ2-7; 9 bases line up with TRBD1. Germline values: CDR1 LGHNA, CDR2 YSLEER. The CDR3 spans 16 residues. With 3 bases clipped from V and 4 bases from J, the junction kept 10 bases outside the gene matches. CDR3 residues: CASSQMPTGGGYEQYF. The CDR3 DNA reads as TGCGCCAGCAGCCAGATGCCGACAGGGGGAGGTTACGAGCAGTACTTC.

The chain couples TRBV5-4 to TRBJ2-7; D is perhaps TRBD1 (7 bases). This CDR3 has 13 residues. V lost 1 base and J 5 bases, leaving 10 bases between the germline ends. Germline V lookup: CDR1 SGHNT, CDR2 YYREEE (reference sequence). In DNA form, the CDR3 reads TGTGCCAGCAGCTTGCAGGGGGGAGACGAGCAGTACTTC. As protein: CASSLQGGDEQYF.

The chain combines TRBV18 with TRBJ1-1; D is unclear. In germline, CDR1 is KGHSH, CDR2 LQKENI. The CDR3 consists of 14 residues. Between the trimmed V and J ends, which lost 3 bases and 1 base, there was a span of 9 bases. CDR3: CASSPRQANTEAFF. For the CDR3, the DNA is TGTGCCAGCTCACCTCGGCAGGCGAACACTGAAGCTTTCTTT.

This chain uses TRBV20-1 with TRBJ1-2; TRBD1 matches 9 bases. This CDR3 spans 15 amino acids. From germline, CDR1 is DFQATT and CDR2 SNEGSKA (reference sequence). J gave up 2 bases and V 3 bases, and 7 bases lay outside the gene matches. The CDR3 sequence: CSASLEGQGNYGYTF. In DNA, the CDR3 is TGCAGTGCTAGTCTAGAGGGACAGGGAAACTATGGCTACACCTTC.

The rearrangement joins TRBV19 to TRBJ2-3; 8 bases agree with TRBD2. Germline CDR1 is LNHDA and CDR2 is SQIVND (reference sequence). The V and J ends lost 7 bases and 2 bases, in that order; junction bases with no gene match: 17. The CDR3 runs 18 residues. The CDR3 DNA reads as TGTGCCAGTACCGCATATAGTATTGGGGGACTAGTCACAGATACGCAGTATTTT. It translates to CASTAYSIGGLVTDTQYF.

The CDR3 is CASRRLSGGAYNEQFF. For the CDR3, the DNA is TGTGCCAGCAGACGATTAAGCGGGGGGGCCTACAATGAGCAGTTCTTC. The rearrangement joins TRBV27 to TRBJ2-1, with 10 nucleotides matching TRBD2. This CDR3 has 16 residues. Per germline, CDR1 MNHEY and CDR2 SMNVEV (reference sequence). With 6 bases clipped from V and 2 bases from J, the junction kept 7 bases outside the gene matches.

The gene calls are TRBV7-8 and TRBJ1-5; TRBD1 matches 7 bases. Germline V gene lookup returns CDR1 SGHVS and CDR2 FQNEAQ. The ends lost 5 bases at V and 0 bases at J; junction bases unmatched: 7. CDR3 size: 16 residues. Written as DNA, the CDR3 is TGTGCCAGCAGCCTGGGGACAGCAATTAGCAATCAGCCCCAGCATTTT. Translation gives CASSLGTAISNQPQHF.